Listed here is a single T cell receptor beta chain. What it binds is unknown. This record comes from a study of shared clonotypes between healthy human individuals. Sequencing used immunoSEQ multiplex PCR; TCRdb keeps in-frame clones, though not all of them. The data contain 2 million to 2.5 million clones, 93% of them seen just once; the ten biggest clones take up 0.39%. Study observations and caveats: On the whole, naive subsets had larger estimated richness than memory subsets had. Around 5.4% of naive CD4 clonotypes were common to several donors. Generation probabilities of non-shared clonotypes were lower (relative to those shared by all four donors).

Germline V gene sequence: CDR1 MDHEN, CDR2 SYDVKM. Trimming cost V 6 bases and J 5 bases, with 10 bases left between them. The CDR3 contains 13 residues. V is TRBV28 and J is TRBJ1-4; D is possibly TRBD1 (5 bases). The sequencing input was naive CD4+ T cells from PBMCs. Subset defined: CD45RA+ positively selected. This receptor was identified in a man between 18 and 29 years old in good health. Some clones in this sample may be carry-over from other donors' samples. The CDR3 reads CASRSGLNEKLFF. The CDR3 DNA is TGTGCCAGCAGGTCAGGGTTAAATGAAAAACTGTTTTTT.